The T cell receptor (beta chain) described here comes from a study of shared clonotypes between healthy human individuals. The assay was immunoSEQ multiplex PCR, and TCRdb's table has in-frame clones only and misses some. The table shows roughly 2 million clones, with 85% to 95% occurring only once. Broader study findings: Estimated richness values were generally larger in naive subsets than in memory subsets. Rarefaction exposed incomplete sorted-subset sequencing despite large depth.

On this clone itself: What it binds is unknown.

CDR1 and CDR2 from the germline V gene are SNHLY and FYNNEI. The CDR3 length is 14 residues. V was cut by 1 base and J by 3 bases, with 10 bases left in between. Material for sequencing was naive CD4+ T cells sorted from blood. Subset here: CD45RA+ positively selected. This chain joins TRBV2 and TRBJ2-7, with D hard to call. The clonotype was recovered from a man younger than 30 in good health. The CDR3 loop reads CASSEGQLYYEQYF. For the CDR3, the DNA is TGTGCCAGCAGTGAAGGGCAGCTTTACTACGAGCAGTACTTC.